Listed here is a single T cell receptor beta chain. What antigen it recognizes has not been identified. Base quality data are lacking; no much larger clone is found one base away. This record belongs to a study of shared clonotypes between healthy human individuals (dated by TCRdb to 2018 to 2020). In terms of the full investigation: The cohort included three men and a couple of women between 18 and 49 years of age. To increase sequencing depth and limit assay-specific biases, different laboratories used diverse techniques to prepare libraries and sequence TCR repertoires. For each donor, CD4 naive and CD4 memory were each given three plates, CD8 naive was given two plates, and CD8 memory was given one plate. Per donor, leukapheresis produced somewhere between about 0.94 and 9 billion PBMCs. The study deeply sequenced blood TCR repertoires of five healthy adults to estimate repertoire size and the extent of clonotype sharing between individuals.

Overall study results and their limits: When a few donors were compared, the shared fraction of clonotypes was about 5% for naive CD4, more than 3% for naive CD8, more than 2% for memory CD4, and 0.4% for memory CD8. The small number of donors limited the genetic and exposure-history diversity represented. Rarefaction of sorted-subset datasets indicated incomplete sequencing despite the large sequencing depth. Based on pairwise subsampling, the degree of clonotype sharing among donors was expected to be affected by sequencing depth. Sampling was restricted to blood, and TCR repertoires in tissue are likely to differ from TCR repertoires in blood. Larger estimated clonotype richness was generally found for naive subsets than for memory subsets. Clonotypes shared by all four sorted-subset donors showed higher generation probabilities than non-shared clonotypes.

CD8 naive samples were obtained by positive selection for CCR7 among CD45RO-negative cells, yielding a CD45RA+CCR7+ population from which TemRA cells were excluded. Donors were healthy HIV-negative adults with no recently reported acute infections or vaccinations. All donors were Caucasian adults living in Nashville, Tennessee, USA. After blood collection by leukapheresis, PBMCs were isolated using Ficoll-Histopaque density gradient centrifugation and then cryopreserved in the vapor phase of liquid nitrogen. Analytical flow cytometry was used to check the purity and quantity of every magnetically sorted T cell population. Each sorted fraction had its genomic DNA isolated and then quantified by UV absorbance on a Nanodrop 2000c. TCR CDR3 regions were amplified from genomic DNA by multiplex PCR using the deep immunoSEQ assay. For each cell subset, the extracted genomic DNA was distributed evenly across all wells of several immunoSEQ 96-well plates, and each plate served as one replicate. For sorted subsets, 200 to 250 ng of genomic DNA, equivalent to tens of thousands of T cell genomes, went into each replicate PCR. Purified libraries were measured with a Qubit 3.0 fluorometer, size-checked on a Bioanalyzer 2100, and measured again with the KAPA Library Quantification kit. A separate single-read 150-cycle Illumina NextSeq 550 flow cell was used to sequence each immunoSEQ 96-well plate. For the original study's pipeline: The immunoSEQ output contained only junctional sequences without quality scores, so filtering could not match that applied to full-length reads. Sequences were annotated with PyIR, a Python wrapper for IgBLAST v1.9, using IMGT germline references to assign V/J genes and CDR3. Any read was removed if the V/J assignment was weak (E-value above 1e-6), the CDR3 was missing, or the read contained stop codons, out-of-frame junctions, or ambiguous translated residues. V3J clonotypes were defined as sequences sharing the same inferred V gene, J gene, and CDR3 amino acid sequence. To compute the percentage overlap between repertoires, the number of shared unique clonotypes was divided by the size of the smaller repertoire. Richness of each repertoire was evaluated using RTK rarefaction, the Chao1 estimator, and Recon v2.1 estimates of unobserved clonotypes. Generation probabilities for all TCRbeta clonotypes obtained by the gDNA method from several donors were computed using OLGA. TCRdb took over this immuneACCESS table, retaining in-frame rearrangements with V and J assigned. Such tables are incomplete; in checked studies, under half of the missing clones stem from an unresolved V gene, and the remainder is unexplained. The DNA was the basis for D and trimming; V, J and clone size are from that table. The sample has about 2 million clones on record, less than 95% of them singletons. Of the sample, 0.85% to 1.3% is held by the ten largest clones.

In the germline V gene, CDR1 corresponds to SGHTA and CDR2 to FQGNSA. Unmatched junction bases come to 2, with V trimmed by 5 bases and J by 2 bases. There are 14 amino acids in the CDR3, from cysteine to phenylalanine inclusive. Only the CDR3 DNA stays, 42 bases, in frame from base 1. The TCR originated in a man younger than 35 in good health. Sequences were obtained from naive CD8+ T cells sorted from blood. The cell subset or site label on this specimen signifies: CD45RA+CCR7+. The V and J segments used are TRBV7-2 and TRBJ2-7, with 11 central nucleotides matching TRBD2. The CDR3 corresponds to CASSVSGGAYEQYF. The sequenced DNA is TGTGCCAGCAGCGTTAGCGGGGGGGCCTACGAGCAGTACTTC.